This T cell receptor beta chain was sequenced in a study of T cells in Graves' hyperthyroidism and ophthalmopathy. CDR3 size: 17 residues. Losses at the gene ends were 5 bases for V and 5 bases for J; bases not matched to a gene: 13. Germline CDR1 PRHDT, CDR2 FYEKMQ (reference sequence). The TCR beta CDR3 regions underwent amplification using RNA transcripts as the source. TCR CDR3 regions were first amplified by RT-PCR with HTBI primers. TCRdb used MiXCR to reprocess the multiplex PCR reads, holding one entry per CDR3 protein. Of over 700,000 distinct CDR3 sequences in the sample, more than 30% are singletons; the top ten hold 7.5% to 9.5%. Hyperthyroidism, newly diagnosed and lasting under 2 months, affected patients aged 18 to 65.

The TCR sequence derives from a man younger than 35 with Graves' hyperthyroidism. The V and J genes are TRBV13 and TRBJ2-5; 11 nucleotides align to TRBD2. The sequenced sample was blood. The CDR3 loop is CASSHTLAGGSGETQYF. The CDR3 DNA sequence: TGTGCCAGCAGCCACACTCTAGCGGGAGGAAGCGGGGAGACCCAGTACTTC.